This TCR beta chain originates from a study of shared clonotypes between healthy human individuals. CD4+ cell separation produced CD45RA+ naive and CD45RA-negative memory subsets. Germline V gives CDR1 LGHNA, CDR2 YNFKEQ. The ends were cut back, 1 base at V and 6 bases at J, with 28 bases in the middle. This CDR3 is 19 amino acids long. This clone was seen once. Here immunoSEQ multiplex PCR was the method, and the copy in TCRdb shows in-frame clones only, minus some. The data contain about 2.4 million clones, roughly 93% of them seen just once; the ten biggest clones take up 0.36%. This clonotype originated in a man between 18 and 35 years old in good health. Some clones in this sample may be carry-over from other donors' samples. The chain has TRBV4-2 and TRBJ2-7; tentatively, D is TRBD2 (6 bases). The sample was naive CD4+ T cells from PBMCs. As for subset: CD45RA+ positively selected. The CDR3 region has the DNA TGTGCCAGCAGCCAAGTTAGAACCGGGACGCCATCAGGAGGGTGCGAGCAGTACTTC. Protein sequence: CASSQVRTGTPSGGCEQYF.